This T cell receptor (beta chain) was recovered during a study of T cells in Graves' hyperthyroidism and ophthalmopathy. Overall study context: At the time of initial diagnosis and before any treatment, peripheral blood was collected.

The CDR3 has 14 residues. The V gene lost 5 bases and the J gene lost 3 bases, with 14 bases spanning the gap. Germline CDR1 KGHSH, CDR2 LQKENI. Patients aged 18 to 65 with hyperthyroidism were newly diagnosed, with duration under 2 months. This clonotype was recorded many times. Regions amplified from RNA transcripts were the TCR beta CDR3 regions. The TCR CDR3 first-round RT-PCR relied on the HTBI primer set. Each CDR3 protein is one row after TCRdb ran MiXCR on the multiplex PCR reads. Of fewer than 250,000 distinct CDR3 sequences listed, 17% are singletons. V gene TRBV18 combines with J gene TRBJ2-7, with D tentatively TRBD1 (5 bases). The material sequenced was blood. The clonotype originates from a middle-aged man with Graves' hyperthyroidism. In nucleotides, the CDR3 is TGTGCCAGCTCATCGGTCCAGGGTGACTACGAGCAGTACTTC. It yields the protein CASSSVQGDYEQYF.